These 14 T cell receptor beta chains originate from one sample sequenced in a study of CD8+ T cells in alopecia areata. Samples from alopecia areata patients were lesional scalp punch biopsies and peripheral blood. Sequencing relied on a cDNA template that was reverse transcribed from extracted RNA. Assay used: immunoSEQ multiplex PCR; TCRdb lists only in-frame clones, some missing. This sample has about 12,000 clones; more than 50% occur once, and the top ten carry 20% to 25%. Sequenced material: skin. These receptors were taken from a human donor with alopecia areata.

In its sample, this clone was seen once. The sample contains more than one DNA sequence encoding this CDR3. The chain uses TRBV30 and TRBJ2-7; no definite D call. The CDR3 loop spans 10 amino acids. Germline assignment: CDR1 GTSNPN and CDR2 SVGIG (reference sequence). Trimming pared 2 bases from V and 3 bases from J, leaving 2 bases between. CDR3 bases: TGTGCCTGGAGTAGCTACGAGCAGTACTTC. It is translated as CAWSSYEQYF.

V and J are TRBV14 and TRBJ1-2; D is unclear. V was clipped by 1 base and J by 2 bases, with 8 bases between them. The CDR3 runs 14 residues. CDR1 is SGHDN, CDR2 FVKESK, per germline. CDR3 region: CASSQVDGNYGYTF. DNA for the CDR3: TGTGCCAGCAGCCAAGTTGACGGGAACTATGGCTACACCTTC.

The chain couples TRBV30 to TRBJ1-5, with D hard to call. CDR1 and CDR2 (germline): GTSNPN, SVGIG (reference sequence). Trimming pared 0 bases from V and 9 bases from J, leaving 15 bases between. The CDR3 covers 14 residues. The CDR3 DNA sequence: TGTGCCTGGAGTGTTGGTAGGGCCCCCGGGCCCCAGCATTTT. It translates to CAWSVGRAPGPQHF.

This chain joins TRBV6-6 and TRBJ2-2, with TRBD2 matching 13 bases. Germline trimming cut 6 bases from V and 4 bases from J; bases unmatched to any gene: 2. The CDR3 extends over 15 amino acids. Germline lookup yields CDR1 MNHNY and CDR2 SVGAGI (reference sequence). The CDR3 DNA sequence: TGTGCCAGCAGAGGGACTAGCGGGGCCACCGGGGAGCTGTTTTTT. Amino acids: CASRGTSGATGELFF.

The rearrangement links TRBV21-1 to TRBJ2-7; the table's D call, TRBD2, was not checked against the DNA. TRBV21-1 constitutes a pseudogene. The CDR3 runs to 16 residues. This CDR3 is CASSIILSGMDHEQYF. The CDR3 DNA sequence: TGTGCCAGCAGCATAATACTTAGCGGGATGGATCACGAGCAGTACTTC.

This clone has just a few counts. This rearrangement joins TRBV28 to TRBJ2-1; D assignment may be TRBD1 or TRBD2 (5 bases each). The CDR3 is made up of 15 amino acids. CDR1 is MDHEN and CDR2 is SYDVKM in the germline V gene. V gave up 3 bases and J gave up 7 bases, with 16 bases separating them. The CDR3 spells CASSFNGGAGNEQFF. CDR3 bases: TGTGCCAGCAGTTTTAATGGGGGAGCAGGGAATGAGCAGTTCTTC.

The chain is built from TRBV27 and TRBJ2-2, with a weak D call TRBD1 (6 bases). Germline CDR1 is MNHEY and CDR2 is SMNVEV (reference sequence). Trimming shortened V by 5 bases and J by 0 bases, and 16 bases separated the two germline ends. There are 17 residues in the CDR3. The CDR3 loop reads CASSHSPRQANTGELFF. As DNA, the CDR3 is TGTGCCAGCAGTCATTCCCCCCGACAGGCGAACACCGGGGAGCTGTTTTTT.

The chain carries TRBV7-3 and TRBJ2-2, with 10 bases aligning to TRBD2. This CDR3 comprises 15 residues. V dropped 4 bases and J dropped 4; count of bases not matched to a gene: 3. The germline gives CDR1 SGHTA, CDR2 FQGTGA. CDR3 protein: CASSSSSGGTGELFF. The CDR3 nucleotides are TGTGCCAGCAGCTCTTCTAGCGGGGGCACCGGGGAGCTGTTTTTT. Looking up the rest from reference TRBV7-3 and TRBJ2-2 gives the full variable domain: GAGVSQTPSNKVTEKGKYVELRCDPISGHTALYWYRQSLGQGPEFLIYFQGTGAADDSGLPNDRFFAVRPEGSVSTLKIQRTERGDSAVYLCASSSSSGGTGELFFGEGSRLTVL.

This clone was detected a few times. The rearrangement uses TRBV5-3 and TRBJ2-7; D may be TRBD1 or TRBD2 (5 bases each). TRBV5-3 is reported as an ORF; its role is uncertain. Trimming removed 3 bases at V and 2 bases at J, with 24 bases between. The CDR3 has 18 amino acids. CDR3 coding DNA: TGTGCCAGAAGCTCTCCGGGGCCCCCGAGGGCGCATACCTACGAGCAGTACTTC. As protein: CARSSPGPPRAHTYEQYF.

This chain uses TRBV6-5 with TRBJ1-5, with a weak D call TRBD1 (5 bases). This CDR3 region has 15 residues. With 3 bases removed from V and 5 bases from J, the gap between germline ends came to 14 bases. The germline V gene has CDR1 MNHEY and CDR2 SVGAGI. The CDR3 protein is CASSYTTGDDQPQHF. The CDR3 DNA sequence: TGTGCCAGCAGTTATACAACAGGTGATGATCAGCCCCAGCATTTT.

This clone was recorded once. This chain uses TRBV15 with TRBJ2-7; D call uncertain. V was trimmed by 0 bases and J by 0 bases, leaving 9 bases between them. This CDR3 region has 15 residues. The germline V gene encodes CDR1 LNHNV and CDR2 YYDKDF (reference sequence). CDR3 loop: CATSRDYQNSYEQYF. The CDR3 DNA reads as TGTGCCACCAGCAGAGATTATCAGAACTCCTACGAGCAGTACTTC.

This rearrangement joins TRBV29-1 to TRBJ1-5, with a possible D match to TRBD1 (5 bases). The V gene's germline CDR1 is SQVTM and CDR2 ANQGSEA. This CDR3 has 13 amino acids. The V end lost 6 bases, the J end lost 5 bases, and 14 bases lay between the germline ends. The CDR3 region has the DNA TGCAGCGTCAGGGACCAGGACTATCAGCCCCAGCATTTT. Its translation is CSVRDQDYQPQHF.

The rearrangement joins TRBV25-1 to TRBJ2-3; tentatively, D is TRBD1 or TRBD2 (6 bases each). Germline loops: CDR1 MGHDK, CDR2 SYGVNS. V was shortened by 0 bases and J by 5 bases, with 15 bases between the two germline ends. The CDR3 is 16 residues long. The CDR3 DNA reads TGTGCCAGCAGTGAATATAACGGGGGCGGGGTAGATACGCAGTATTTT. Encoded protein: CASSEYNGGGVDTQYF.

This clone is medium-sized within its sample. V is TRBV19 and J is TRBJ2-1; 14 bases agree with TRBD2. The germline V gene encodes CDR1 LNHDA and CDR2 SQIVND (reference sequence). With 6 bases clipped from V and 4 bases from J, the junction kept 8 bases outside the gene matches. The CDR3 extends over 17 amino acids. The CDR3 loop reads CASSPGLAGVGYNEQFF. CDR3 nucleotides: TGTGCCAGTAGCCCGGGACTAGCGGGAGTGGGGTACAATGAGCAGTTCTTC.